One sample yielded the 29 T cell receptor beta chains listed below, sequenced in a study of blood T cell repertoires in COVID-19 (dated by TCRdb to the early 2020s). The method was the immunoSEQ multiplex PCR assay. As stored in TCRdb, this immuneACCESS dataset retains in-frame rearrangements with V and J assigned. A fraction of the clones does not appear; measured against another copy, unresolved V genes explain less than half of the discrepancy, and the remainder lacks a known reason. Across this sample there are almost 65,000 clones, with 88% seen only once. 10% of the sample belongs to the ten largest clones. Sequenced material: PBMCs or T cells enriched from blood (not recorded which). These receptors all come from a woman aged 40 to 50 who had recovered from COVID-19.

This sequence joins TRBV7-2 and TRBJ1-3; 9 bases align to TRBD1. From germline, CDR1 is SGHTA and CDR2 FQGNSA. CDR3 length equals 15 residues. After removal of 5 bases from V and 4 bases from J, the junction contained 6 bases not matched to a gene. In DNA, the CDR3 is TGTGCCAGCAGCCTAAGGACAGGGGTGGGAAACACCATATATTTT. Translated: CASSLRTGVGNTIYF. Complete variable domain (other parts from reference TRBV7-2 and TRBJ1-3): GAGVSQSPSNKVTEKGKDVELRCDPISGHTALYWYRQSLGQGLEFLIYFQGNSAPDKSGLPSDRFSAERTGGSVSTLTIQRTQQEDSAVYLCASSLRTGVGNTIYFGEGSWLTVV.

The V and J genes are TRBV15 and TRBJ2-7; 8 nucleotides match TRBD1. V lost 0 bases and J lost 5; bases outside the gene matches: 3. The germline V gene encodes CDR1 LNHNV and CDR2 YYDKDF (reference sequence). The CDR3 totals 14 residues. CDR3 in DNA: TGTGCCACCAGCAGAGACCAGGGGGCCCACGAGCAGTACTTC. Translating it yields CATSRDQGAHEQYF.

The chain uses TRBV7-3 and TRBJ2-1, with D perhaps matching TRBD1 (5 bases). Between the trimmed V and J ends, which lost 4 bases and 10 bases, there was a span of 17 bases. Germline V gene sequence: CDR1 SGHTA, CDR2 FQGTGA. CDR3 size: 14 residues. Here the CDR3 reads CASSSTDTRREQFF. CDR3 DNA: TGTGCCAGCAGCTCGACGGACACCCGCAGGGAGCAGTTCTTC.

The chain uses TRBV7-9 and TRBJ1-3; D is unresolved. This CDR3 region has 14 residues. The V gene lost 4 bases and the J gene lost 2 bases, with 9 bases spanning the gap. CDR1 is SEHNR and CDR2 is FQNEAQ in the germline V gene (reference sequence). The CDR3 loop is CASSSVEAGNTIYF. CDR3 in DNA: TGTGCCAGCAGCTCGGTAGAAGCTGGAAACACCATATATTTT.

The V gene is TRBV9, the J gene TRBJ2-1; possible D gene TRBD1, 6 bases. The germline CDR1 and CDR2 sequences are SGDLS and YYNGEE. Trimming removed 4 bases from V and 8 bases from J, with 16 bases in between. This CDR3 is built from 14 residues. The CDR3 DNA follows: TGTGCCAGCAGCCCCGATCTGGGGGCCGATGAGCAGTTCTTC. Translated, it gives CASSPDLGADEQFF.

This chain uses TRBV19 with TRBJ1-2; TRBD1 matches 8 bases. CDR1 LNHDA and CDR2 SQIVND come from the germline V gene (reference sequence). CDR3 length: 13 amino acids. V lost 11 bases and J lost 8; bases outside the gene matches: 13. The CDR3 protein is CAGWTGNPEGYTF. CDR3 DNA sequence: TGTGCCGGCTGGACAGGGAACCCGGAGGGCTACACCTTC.

The CDR3 region is CSGRQGTGYTF. The CDR3 nucleotides are TGCAGTGGCAGGCAGGGGACCGGCTACACCTTC. The chain links TRBV20-1 to TRBJ1-2; D is possibly TRBD1 (6 bases). V lost 7 bases to trimming and J lost 8 bases, with 14 bases between them. The CDR3 length is 11 residues. Germline loops: CDR1 DFQATT, CDR2 SNEGSKA (reference sequence).

This clone was picked up one time. V and J are TRBV6-4 and TRBJ1-2; 8 bases fit TRBD1. Germline V gene sequence: CDR1 MRHNA, CDR2 SNTAGT. The CDR3 has 15 amino acids. Trimming took 0 bases from V and 4 from J; bases not matched to a gene: 4. The CDR3 region is CASSDSDRGLYGYTF. The CDR3 DNA follows: TGTGCCAGCAGTGACTCCGACAGGGGCCTCTATGGCTACACCTTC.

This rearrangement joins TRBV15 to TRBJ2-7; D is undetermined. V was pared by 0 bases and J by 1 base, with 10 bases between. Germline V gives CDR1 LNHNV, CDR2 YYDKDF (reference sequence). The length of the CDR3 is 15 residues. CDR3 sequence: CATSRDPGSSYEQYF. CDR3 DNA sequence: TGTGCCACCAGCAGAGATCCTGGCAGTTCCTACGAGCAGTACTTC.

In DNA form, the CDR3 reads TGTGCCACCAGCAGAGACCAGAATAGCAATCAGCCCCAGCATTTT. It encodes CATSRDQNSNQPQHF. The V gene is TRBV15, the J gene TRBJ1-5, with unresolved D. Trimming took off 0 bases at V and 0 bases at J, with 6 bases between the two ends. There are 15 residues in the CDR3. Germline values: CDR1 LNHNV, CDR2 YYDKDF (reference sequence).

The CDR3 here is CASSLLWGGADEQYF. In DNA form, the CDR3 reads TGTGCCAGCAGCTTACTTTGGGGGGGGGCAGATGAGCAGTACTTC. This sequence joins TRBV7-2 and TRBJ2-7, with TRBD2 as a possible D gene (7 bases). CDR1 is SGHTA, CDR2 FQGNSA, per germline. V lost 2 bases and J 7 bases, leaving 18 bases between the germline ends. CDR3 size: 15 residues.

The CDR3 nucleotides read TGTGCCAGCAGTTACGGGCAGGGGGCTGGAGAGACCCAGTACTTC. As protein: CASSYGQGAGETQYF. This chain links TRBV6-5 with TRBJ2-5; TRBD1 aligns across 8 bases. J gave up 4 bases and V 2 bases, and 6 bases lay outside the gene matches. The CDR3 sequence is 15 residues long. The germline V gene encodes CDR1 MNHEY and CDR2 SVGAGI.

The chain links TRBV7-9 to TRBJ2-3, with a tentative D call TRBD1 (8 bases). Trimming shortened V by 2 bases and J by 1 base, and 13 bases separated the two germline ends. Germline CDR1 reads SEHNR; CDR2 reads FQNEAQ (reference sequence). The CDR3 is made up of 16 amino acids. CDR3 coding DNA: TGTGCCAGCAGCTTACGGACAGGGAGGGGCACAGATACGCAGTATTTT. This translates into CASSLRTGRGTDTQYF.

The sample holds a few counts of this clone. In nucleotides, the CDR3 is TGTGCCAGCAGTGCCAGCGGCACCGGGGAGCTGTTTTTT. This sequence encodes CASSASGTGELFF. This chain connects TRBV6-4 to TRBJ2-2; possible D gene TRBD2, 5 bases. This CDR3 is 13 amino acids long. The V and J ends lost 4 bases and 4 bases respectively, with 7 bases between them. The germline gives CDR1 MRHNA, CDR2 SNTAGT.

This clone has only a few counts. This sample also contains other DNA sequences that code for the same CDR3. The J gene is TRBJ2-7, the V gene TRBV10-2; TRBD1 agrees at 10 bases. The CDR3 consists of 15 residues. V shed 7 bases and J 3 bases; nucleotides not matched to a gene: 9. Per germline, CDR1 WSHSY and CDR2 SAAADI. CDR3 amino acids: CASIPGTGDIYEQYF. CDR3 DNA: TGCGCCAGCATTCCGGGGACAGGGGATATCTACGAGCAGTACTTC.

The rearrangement links TRBV5-1 to TRBJ1-1; 7 bases map to TRBD1. V dropped 4 bases and J dropped 4; count of bases not matched to a gene: 13. The length of the CDR3 is 16 residues. Germline lookup yields CDR1 SGHRS and CDR2 YFSETQ. The CDR3 DNA sequence: TGCGCCAGCAGCCCCTACAAAGGGGGCGGAGGCACTGAAGCTTTCTTT. This translates into CASSPYKGGGGTEAFF.

V usage is TRBV21-1 and J usage is TRBJ1-6; the listed D gene, TRBD1, was not tested against the DNA. TRBV21-1 is a documented pseudogene. The CDR3 sequence is 20 residues long. The CDR3: CASSKAPGQGIQSTNSPLHF. For the CDR3, the DNA is TGTGCCAGCAGCAAAGCGCCAGGACAGGGGATCCAGAGCACTAATTCACCCCTCCACTTT.

The chain carries TRBV6-5 and TRBJ2-6; TRBD2 matches at 7 bases. CDR1 and CDR2 (germline): MNHEY, SVGAGI. The CDR3 is 16 amino acids. J lost 2 bases, V lost 2 bases, and 3 bases had no gene match. The CDR3 sequence: CASSYMGGTGANVLTF. CDR3 DNA sequence: TGTGCCAGCAGTTACATGGGGGGGACTGGGGCCAACGTCCTGACTTTC.

This chain connects TRBV24-1 to TRBJ1-5; D is unclear. CDR3 length: 13 amino acids. Germline V lookup: CDR1 KGHDR, CDR2 SFDVKD. Deletions cut 9 bases from V and 2 bases from J, with 10 bases between. The CDR3: CATSGVGNQPQHF. CDR3 in DNA: TGTGCCACCTCCGGTGTCGGCAATCAGCCCCAGCATTTT.

With respect to this clone: Germline and junction disagree at one end, which may indicate a read error. This chain uses TRBV6-5 with TRBJ2-7, with 7 bases fitting TRBD1. This CDR3 contains 15 residues. The germline gives CDR1 MNHEY, CDR2 SVGAGI. This chain's CDR3 is CASSDSWTGLDEQYF. CDR3 DNA sequence: TGTGCCAGCAGTGACTCGTGGACAGGTCTCGACGAGCAGTACTTC.

The CDR3: CASSYQLYQETQYF. The CDR3 bases are TGTGCCAGCAGTTACCAGTTGTACCAAGAGACCCAGTACTTC. The rearrangement uses TRBV6-5 and TRBJ2-5; D unclear. The CDR3 totals 14 residues. The germline CDR1 and CDR2 sequences are MNHEY and SVGAGI. V dropped 2 bases and J dropped 0 bases, with 7 bases sitting between them.

This rearrangement joins TRBV2 to TRBJ1-2; weak D call: TRBD1 (6 bases). The V end was cut by 3 bases, the J end by 3 bases, with 11 bases between. CDR3 size: 14 residues. The germline gives CDR1 SNHLY, CDR2 FYNNEI. The CDR3 coding sequence is TGTGCCAGCAGTGACGGACAGTGGGACTATGGCTACACCTTC. It translates to CASSDGQWDYGYTF.

This clone has more than one count but fewer than ten. The V gene is TRBV2, the J gene TRBJ1-6; D may be TRBD1 (5 bases). This CDR3 has 13 residues. Germline-derived CDR1 and CDR2 are SNHLY and FYNNEI. V gave up 6 bases and J gave up 6 bases, with 9 bases separating them. CDR3 in amino acids: CASRKGLNSPLHF. In nucleotides, the CDR3 is TGTGCCAGCAGAAAGGGGCTTAATTCACCCCTCCACTTT.

The J gene is TRBJ2-2, the V gene TRBV14, with 14 nucleotides matching TRBD2. CDR3 size: 20 residues. V shed 4 bases and J 0 bases; nucleotides not matched to a gene: 10. CDR1 and CDR2 from the germline V gene are SGHDN and FVKESK. The CDR3 region is CASSLYPGLAGGANTGELFF. DNA for the CDR3: TGTGCCAGCAGCCTTTACCCCGGACTAGCGGGGGGCGCGAACACCGGGGAGCTGTTTTTT.

The CDR3 reads CATSRTHAVGRRRLPVREQFF. CDR3 sequence (DNA): TGTGCCACCAGTAGGACGCACGCGGTAGGCCGGCGGAGACTACCTGTGCGTGAGCAGTTCTTC. V gene TRBV24-1 combines with J gene TRBJ2-1, with D possibly TRBD2 on 5 matching bases. This CDR3 comprises 21 residues. The ends were cut back, 6 bases at V and 9 bases at J, with 38 bases in the middle. Germline values: CDR1 KGHDR, CDR2 SFDVKD.

V gene TRBV5-1 combines with J gene TRBJ2-5; 9 positions match TRBD1. V gave up 4 bases and J gave up 0 bases; unmatched junction bases: 7. Germline V gene sequence: CDR1 SGHRS, CDR2 YFSETQ. This CDR3 region has 16 residues. The CDR3 spells CASSPVGQGYQETQYF. CDR3 nucleotides: TGCGCCAGCAGCCCGGTAGGACAGGGGTACCAAGAGACCCAGTACTTC.

V and J are TRBV3-1 (or the pseudogene TRBV3-2) and TRBJ1-2; D might be TRBD1 (5 bases). Germline CDR1 reads LGHDT; CDR2 reads YNNKEL (reference sequence). The CDR3 is made up of 15 amino acids. Between the trimmed V and J ends, which lost 0 bases and 8 bases, there was a span of 16 bases. CDR3 protein: CASSQDSQGIWGYTF. CDR3 in DNA: TGTGCCAGCAGCCAAGATTCTCAGGGAATATGGGGCTACACCTTC.

The V and J genes are TRBV5-1 and TRBJ1-4; D ambiguous. V was clipped by 0 bases and J by 4 bases, with 7 bases between them. This CDR3 has 14 residues. Per germline, CDR1 SGHRS and CDR2 YFSETQ. This CDR3 reads CASSLARDNEKLFF. The CDR3 coding sequence is TGCGCCAGCAGCTTGGCTAGAGATAATGAAAAACTGTTTTTT.

About this clone itself: Mismatch with germline at one junction end may stem from a read error. V is TRBV7-9 and J is TRBJ2-6; 9 positions agree with TRBD1. This CDR3 has 15 residues. Germline V gene data show CDR1 as SEHNR and CDR2 as FQNEAQ (reference sequence). CDR3 DNA sequence: TGTGCCAGCAGCGGCCAGCTTTCGGGACAGGGTGTCTACTCTTTC. It encodes CASSGQLSGQGVYSF.